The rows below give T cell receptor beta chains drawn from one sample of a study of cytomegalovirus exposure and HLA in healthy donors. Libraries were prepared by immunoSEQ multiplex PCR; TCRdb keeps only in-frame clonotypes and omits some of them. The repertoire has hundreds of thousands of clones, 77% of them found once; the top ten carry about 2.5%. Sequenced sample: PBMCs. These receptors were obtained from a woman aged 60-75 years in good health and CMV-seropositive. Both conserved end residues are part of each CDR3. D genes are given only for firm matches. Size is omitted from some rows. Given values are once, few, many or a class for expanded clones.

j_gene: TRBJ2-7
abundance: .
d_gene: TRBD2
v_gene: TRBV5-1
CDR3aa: CASSSLGSGSGGADEQYF
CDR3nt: TGCGCCAGCAGCTCCTTAGGGTCAGGAAGCGGGGGGGCCGACGAGCAGTACTTC

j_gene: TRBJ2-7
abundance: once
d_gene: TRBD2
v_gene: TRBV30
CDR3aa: CAWWGGWAVSYEQYF
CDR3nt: TGTGCCTGGTGGGGGGGGTGGGCAGTTAGCTACGAGCAGTACTTC

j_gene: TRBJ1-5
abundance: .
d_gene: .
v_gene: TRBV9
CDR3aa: CASSVGTEDNQPQHF
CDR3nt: TGTGCCAGCAGCGTAGGAACAGAAGATAATCAGCCCCAGCATTTT

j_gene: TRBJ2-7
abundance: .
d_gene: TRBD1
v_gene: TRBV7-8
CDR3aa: CASSTGQEYYEQYF
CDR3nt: TGTGCCAGCAGCACGGGACAGGAATACTACGAGCAGTACTTC

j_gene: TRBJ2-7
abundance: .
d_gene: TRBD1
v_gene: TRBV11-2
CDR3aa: CASSRVQGVFF
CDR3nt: TGTGCCAGCAGCCGGGTGCAGGGGGTATTCTTC

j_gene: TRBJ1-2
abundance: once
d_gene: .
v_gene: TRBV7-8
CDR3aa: CASSLGVRGWGYTF
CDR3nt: TGTGCCAGCAGCTTAGGCGTCAGGGGCTGGGGCTACACCTTC

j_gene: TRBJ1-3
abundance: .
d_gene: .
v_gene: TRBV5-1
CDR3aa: CASSLGVSGNTIYF
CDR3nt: TGCGCCAGCAGCTTAGGGGTCTCTGGAAACACCATATATTTT

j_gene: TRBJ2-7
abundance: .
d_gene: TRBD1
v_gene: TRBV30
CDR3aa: CAWSGTGYPYEQYF
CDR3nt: TGTGCCTGGAGTGGGACAGGTTACCCCTACGAGCAGTACTTC

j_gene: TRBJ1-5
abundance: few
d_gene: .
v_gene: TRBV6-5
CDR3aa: CASRGQTYSNQPQHF
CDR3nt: TGTGCCAGCCGAGGACAGACATATAGCAATCAGCCCCAGCATTTT

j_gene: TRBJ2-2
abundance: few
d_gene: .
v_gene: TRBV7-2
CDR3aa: CASSFTGVLTGELFF
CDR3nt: TGTGCCAGCAGCTTTACAGGAGTCCTCACCGGGGAGCTGTTTTTT

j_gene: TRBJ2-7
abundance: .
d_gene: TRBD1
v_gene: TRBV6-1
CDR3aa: CASRRGQDYEQYF
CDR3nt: TGTGCCAGCAGACGCGGACAGGACTACGAGCAGTACTTC

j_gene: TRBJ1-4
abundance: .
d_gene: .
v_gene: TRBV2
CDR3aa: CASTQEAGNEKLFF
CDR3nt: TGTGCCAGCACGCAGGAGGCCGGTAATGAAAAACTGTTTTTT

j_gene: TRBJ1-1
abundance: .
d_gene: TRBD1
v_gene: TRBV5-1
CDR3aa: CASSVDRGNTEAFF
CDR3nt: TGCGCCAGCAGCGTTGACAGGGGGAACACTGAAGCTTTCTTT

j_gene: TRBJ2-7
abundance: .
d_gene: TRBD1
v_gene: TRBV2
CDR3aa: CASSVEAGGVYEQYF
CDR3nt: TGTGCCAGCAGTGTCGAAGCAGGGGGCGTTTACGAGCAGTACTTC

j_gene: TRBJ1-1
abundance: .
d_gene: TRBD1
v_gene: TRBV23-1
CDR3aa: CASGATGATEAFF
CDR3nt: TGCGCCAGCGGGGCCACAGGGGCCACTGAAGCTTTCTTT

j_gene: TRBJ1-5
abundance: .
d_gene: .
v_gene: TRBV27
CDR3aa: CASSRGGAAQPQHF
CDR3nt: TGTGCCAGCAGCCGGGGGGGAGCGGCGCAGCCCCAGCATTTT

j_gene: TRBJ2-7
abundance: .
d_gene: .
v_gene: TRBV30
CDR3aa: CAWSVRVRNHYGEQYF
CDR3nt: TGTGCCTGGAGTGTGAGGGTTAGGAACCACTATGGCGAGCAGTACTTC

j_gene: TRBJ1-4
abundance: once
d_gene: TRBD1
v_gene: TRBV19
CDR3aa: CASSGGDSLNEKLFF
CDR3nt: TGTGCCAGTAGTGGAGGGGACAGCCTTAATGAAAAACTGTTTTTT

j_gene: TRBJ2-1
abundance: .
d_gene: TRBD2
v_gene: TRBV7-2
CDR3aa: CASSLVGGGSYNEQFF
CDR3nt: TGTGCCAGCAGCTTAGTCGGCGGGGGTTCCTACAATGAGCAGTTCTTC

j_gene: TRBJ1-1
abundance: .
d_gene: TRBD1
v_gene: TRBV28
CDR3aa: CASSPTGGLIFMNTEAFF
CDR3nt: TGTGCCAGCAGTCCGACAGGGGGTTTAATCTTCATGAACACTGAAGCTTTCTTT

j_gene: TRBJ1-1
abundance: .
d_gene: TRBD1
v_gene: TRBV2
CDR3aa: CASSEGQGGFF
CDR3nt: TGTGCCAGCAGTGAGGGACAGGGGGGTTTCTTT

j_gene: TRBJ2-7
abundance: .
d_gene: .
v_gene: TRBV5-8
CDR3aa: CASSWPPYEQYF
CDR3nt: TGTGCCAGCAGCTGGCCACCCTACGAGCAGTACTTC